The 18 T cell receptor beta chains listed next were all sequenced from one sample in a study of T cell changes during pregnancy in multiple sclerosis. Only in-frame clones appear in the TCRdb table, and some are missing; sequencing was by immunoSEQ multiplex PCR. Among about 38,000 clones listed, more than 90% were seen once. Sequencing used CD8+ T cells from peripheral blood mononuclear cells, obtained after pregnancy. These receptors originate from a female donor with multiple sclerosis, enrolled in a pregnancy study.

The chain is built from TRBV5-1 and TRBJ1-1, with D unclear. The V gene's germline CDR1 is SGHRS and CDR2 YFSETQ. Deletions cut 1 base from V and 0 bases from J, with 10 bases between. The CDR3 totals 15 residues. Here the CDR3 DNA reads TGCGCCAGCAGCTTGACAGCCTTGATGAACACTGAAGCTTTCTTT. Translated, it gives CASSLTALMNTEAFF.

V and J are TRBV6-5 and TRBJ2-7, with D hard to call. Looked up from germline, CDR1 is MNHEY and CDR2 is SVGAGI. The CDR3 runs 13 residues. With 5 bases removed from V and 3 bases from J, the gap between germline ends came to 11 bases. The chain's CDR3 is CASSISFYYEQYF. Written as DNA, the CDR3 is TGTGCCAGCAGTATCTCTTTCTACTACGAGCAGTACTTC.

CDR3 protein: CASNSLGVAGTLNTEAFF. As DNA, the CDR3 is TGTGCCAGCAACTCCCTCGGGGTTGCAGGGACTTTAAACACTGAAGCTTTCTTT. The rearrangement uses TRBV2 and TRBJ1-1, with D tentatively TRBD1 (5 bases). The CDR3 is 18 amino acids. In germline, CDR1 is SNHLY, CDR2 FYNNEI. Trimming took 7 bases from V and 2 from J, leaving 26 bases between them.

The CDR3 spells CASSSGGGRNEQYF. CDR3 nucleotides: TGTGCCAGCAGTTCCGGGGGGGGGAGAAACGAGCAGTACTTC. The chain is built from TRBV7-3 and TRBJ2-7, with 8 bases fitting TRBD2. This CDR3 has 14 residues. The junction had 9 bases not matched to a gene; V was cut back by 6 bases and J by 5 bases. CDR1 and CDR2 (germline): SGHTA, FQGTGA.

This chain joins TRBV29-1 and TRBJ2-1; TRBD2 agrees at 7 bases. Germline CDR1 and CDR2: SQVTM and ANQGSEA. The CDR3 is 14 residues long. Trimming at V came to 4 bases and at J to 8 bases, leaving 11 bases not matched to a gene. The CDR3 loop reads CSVGGASGSDEQFF. CDR3 nucleotide sequence: TGCAGCGTTGGAGGGGCTAGCGGTAGTGATGAGCAGTTCTTC.

This chain uses TRBV28 with TRBJ2-7; TRBD1 aligns across 8 bases. Per germline, CDR1 MDHEN and CDR2 SYDVKM. V dropped 6 bases and J dropped 6; count of bases not matched to a gene: 19. This CDR3 spans 17 amino acids. This CDR3 is CASRPGQEAGLVPEQYF. For the CDR3, the DNA is TGTGCCAGCAGACCGGGACAGGAAGCAGGTCTCGTTCCCGAGCAGTACTTC.

The CDR3 loop is CASSSTSGGRETQYF. CDR3 sequence (DNA): TGTGCCAGCAGCTCGACTAGCGGGGGGAGGGAGACCCAGTACTTC. This chain joins TRBV13 and TRBJ2-5, with 13 bases matching TRBD2. V lost 4 bases to trimming and J lost 5 bases; unmatched junction nucleotides: 4. This CDR3 has 15 amino acids. Looked up from germline, CDR1 is PRHDT and CDR2 is FYEKMQ (reference sequence).

The rearrangement links TRBV7-2 to TRBJ2-1; 12 bases map to TRBD2. Germline-derived CDR1 and CDR2 are SGHTA and FQGNSA. This CDR3 comprises 19 residues. The junction had 18 bases not matched to a gene; V was cut back by 5 bases and J by 7 bases. The CDR3 region has the DNA TGTGCCAGCAGCCAAGAGCACGGTGCTAGCGGGAGGGCCCTGAATGAGCAGTTCTTC. Protein product: CASSQEHGASGRALNEQFF. Full variable domain (rest looked up from reference TRBV7-2 and TRBJ2-1): GAGVSQSPSNKVTEKGKDVELRCDPISGHTALYWYRQSLGQGLEFLIYFQGNSAPDKSGLPSDRFSAERTGGSVSTLTIQRTQQEDSAVYLCASSQEHGASGRALNEQFFGPGTRLTVL.

This chain connects TRBV28 to TRBJ2-1; weak D call: TRBD2 (6 bases). The CDR3 loop spans 13 amino acids. CDR1 is MDHEN, CDR2 SYDVKM, per germline. The ends were cut back, 4 bases at V and 10 bases at J, with 14 bases in the middle. CDR3 in DNA: TGTGCCAGCAGTTCGTTGCGACTAGTCGAGCAGTTCTTC. Translation gives CASSSLRLVEQFF.

J is TRBJ1-1 and V is TRBV2; D gene unclear. CDR1 and CDR2 from the germline V gene are SNHLY and FYNNEI. CDR3 length: 16 amino acids. V shed 10 bases and J shed 0 bases, with 21 bases lying between them. The CDR3 loop is CATDPVHSYMNTEAFF. CDR3 bases: TGTGCCACCGACCCCGTGCACAGCTACATGAACACTGAAGCTTTCTTT.

The chain uses TRBV5-6 and TRBJ1-6; TRBD1 matches 7 bases. From germline, CDR1 is SGHDT and CDR2 YYEEEE. This CDR3 has 15 residues. The trim removed 2 bases at V and 3 bases at J, leaving 2 bases unmatched. The CDR3 spells CASSFSGGYNSPLHF. The CDR3 region has the DNA TGTGCCAGCAGCTTTTCAGGGGGCTATAATTCACCCCTCCACTTT.

The CDR3 DNA follows: TGCAGCGTTGAAGATCCAGCGGCGAGCTCCTACAATGAGCAGTTCTTC. It yields the protein CSVEDPAASSYNEQFF. The V call is TRBV29-1, the J call TRBJ2-1; possibly TRBD2 for D (5 bases). The CDR3 covers 16 residues. CDR1 SQVTM and CDR2 ANQGSEA come from the germline V gene. V shed 0 bases and J shed 0 bases, with 12 bases lying between them.

The chain employs TRBV5-4 and TRBJ2-7; possibly TRBD1 for D (7 bases). This CDR3 comprises 15 residues. V was pared by 4 bases and J by 1 base, with 15 bases between. Germline values: CDR1 SGHNT, CDR2 YYREEE (reference sequence). The CDR3 region has the DNA TGTGCCAGCAGCCAAAACAGGGGAGGATCCTACGAGCAGTACTTC. Its translation is CASSQNRGGSYEQYF.

The chain employs TRBV30 and TRBJ1-1, with 7 bases identical to TRBD1. This CDR3 has 13 residues. The ends lost 2 bases at V and 7 bases at J; junction bases unmatched: 7. Germline V lookup: CDR1 GTSNPN, CDR2 SVGIG (reference sequence). The CDR3 DNA reads as TGTGCCTGGAGTTACAGGGGTCCCCGTGAAGCTTTCTTT. Protein product: CAWSYRGPREAFF.

This clone was seen once. The chain has TRBV9 and TRBJ2-3; TRBD2 matches at 8 bases. This CDR3 is built from 15 residues. Trimming at V came to 0 bases and at J to 6 bases, leaving 6 bases not matched to a gene. Germline V lookup: CDR1 SGDLS, CDR2 YYNGEE. The CDR3 nucleotides are TGTGCCAGCAGCGTAGGTGGTAGCGGGACGGATACGCAGTATTTT. Translated, it gives CASSVGGSGTDTQYF.

The genes are TRBV27 and TRBJ1-1, with TRBD1 matching 7 bases. The germline V gene has CDR1 MNHEY and CDR2 SMNVEV (reference sequence). With 5 bases clipped from V and 5 bases from J, the junction kept 5 bases outside the gene matches. The CDR3 runs to 13 residues. The CDR3 DNA sequence: TGTGCCAGCAGTCCGACAGGGTATACTGAAGCTTTCTTT. It is translated as CASSPTGYTEAFF.

CDR3 sequence (DNA): TGTGCCAGCAGCTTAGCCCCGACAGGGGAGAGCTCTGGAAACACCATATATTTT. Its translation is CASSLAPTGESSGNTIYF. The J gene is TRBJ1-3, the V gene TRBV11-2; TRBD1 matches 8 bases. The CDR3 loop spans 18 amino acids. The trim removed 1 base at V and 0 bases at J, leaving 8 bases unmatched. Germline V gives CDR1 SGHAT, CDR2 FQNNGV.

Only one count was recorded for this clone. The V and J genes are TRBV5-1 and TRBJ2-1; 16 nucleotides match TRBD2. Germline CDR1 and CDR2: SGHRS and YFSETQ. The V and J ends lost 4 bases and 8 bases, in that order; junction bases with no gene match: 15. CDR3 length equals 19 residues. The chain's CDR3 is CASSPTGTSGRGMGDEQFF. The DNA for the CDR3 is TGCGCCAGCAGCCCGACCGGGACTAGCGGGAGGGGTATGGGCGATGAGCAGTTCTTC. Looking up the rest from reference TRBV5-1 and TRBJ2-1 gives the full variable domain: KAGVTQTPRYLIKTRGQQVTLSCSPISGHRSVSWYQQTPGQGLQFLFEYFSETQRNKGNFPGRFSGRQFSNSRSEMNVSTLELGDSALYLCASSPTGTSGRGMGDEQFFGPGTRLTVL.